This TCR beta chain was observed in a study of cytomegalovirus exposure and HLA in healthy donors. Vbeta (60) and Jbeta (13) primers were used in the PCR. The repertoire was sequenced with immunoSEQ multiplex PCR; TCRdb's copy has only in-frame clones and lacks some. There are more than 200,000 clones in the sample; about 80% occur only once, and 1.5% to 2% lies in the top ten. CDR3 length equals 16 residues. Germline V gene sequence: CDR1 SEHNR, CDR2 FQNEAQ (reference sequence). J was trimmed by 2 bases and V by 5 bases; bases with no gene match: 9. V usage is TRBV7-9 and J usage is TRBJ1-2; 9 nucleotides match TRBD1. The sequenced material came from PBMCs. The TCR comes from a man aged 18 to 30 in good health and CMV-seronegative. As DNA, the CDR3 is TGTGCCAGCAGCCTCGGGACAGGGACTGTAAACTATGGCTACACCTTC. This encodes CASSLGTGTVNYGYTF.